This TCR beta chain was captured in a study of post-analysis software for immune sequencing data. Every TCR beta cDNA library bore unique molecular identifiers. TCRdb re-called the PCR reads through MiXCR, storing one row per CDR3 protein. The table includes approximately 730,000 distinct CDR3 sequences, about 32% detected once. Study results and caveats: The five TRBV segments detected at higher frequency in patients than in controls included TRBV5-6, TRBV5-1 and TRBV20-1.

Concerning this clonotype itself: No antigen is known for it.

Germline loops: CDR1 DFQATT, CDR2 SNEGSKA (reference sequence). This CDR3 contains 14 residues. V was pared by 2 bases and J by 8 bases, with 4 bases of the junction left unmatched. Sequencing was performed on blood. The clonotype originates from a girl under 18 with multiple sclerosis. The chain recombines TRBV20-1 with TRBJ1-6, with 9 bases identical to TRBD1. CDR3 coding DNA: TGCAGTGCTAGACTAGGACAGGGGCATTCACCCCTCCACTTT. Protein sequence: CSARLGQGHSPLHF.